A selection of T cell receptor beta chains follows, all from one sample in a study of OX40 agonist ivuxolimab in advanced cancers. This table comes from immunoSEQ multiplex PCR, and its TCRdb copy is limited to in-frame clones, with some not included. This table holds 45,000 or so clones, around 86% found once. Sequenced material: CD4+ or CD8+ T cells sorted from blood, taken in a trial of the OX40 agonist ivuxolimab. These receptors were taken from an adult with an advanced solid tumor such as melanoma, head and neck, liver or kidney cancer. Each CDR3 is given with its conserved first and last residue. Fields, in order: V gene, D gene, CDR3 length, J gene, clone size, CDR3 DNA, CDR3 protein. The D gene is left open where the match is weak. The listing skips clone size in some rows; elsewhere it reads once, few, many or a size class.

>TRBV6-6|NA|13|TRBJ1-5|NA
TGTGCCAGCAGTTACCCTCAGGGGCGGCCCCAGCATTTT
CASSYPQGRPQHF
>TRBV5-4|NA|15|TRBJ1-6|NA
TGTGCCAGCAGCTTGGGGCTCACGACGAATTCACCCCTCCACTTT
CASSLGLTTNSPLHF
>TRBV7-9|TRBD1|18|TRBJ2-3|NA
TGTGCCAGCAGCTACCCCACTCCCGGGACCACAGGGGCAGATACGCAGTATTTT
CASSYPTPGTTGADTQYF
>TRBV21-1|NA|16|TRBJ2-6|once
TGTGCCAGCAGCAAAGGGGGCCCCGCTGGGGCCAACGTCCTGACTTTC
CASSKGGPAGANVLTF
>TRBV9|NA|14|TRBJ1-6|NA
TGTGCCAGCAGCCCTTCGGATCTCAATTCACCCCTCCACTTT
CASSPSDLNSPLHF
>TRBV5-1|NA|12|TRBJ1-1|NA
TGCGCCAGCAGGACAGGGAACACTGAAGCTTTCTTT
CASRTGNTEAFF
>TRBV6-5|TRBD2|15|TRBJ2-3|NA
TGTGCCAGCAGTTCCCTTAGCGGGAGAACAGATACGCAGTATTTT
CASSSLSGRTDTQYF
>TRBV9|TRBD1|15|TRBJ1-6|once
TGTGCCAGCAGCGTATGGGACAGCCAAAATTCACCCCTCCACTTT
CASSVWDSQNSPLHF
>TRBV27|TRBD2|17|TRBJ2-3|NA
TGTGCCAGCAGTCCTCTGACTAGCGGGGGTTCTGCAGATACGCAGTATTTT
CASSPLTSGGSADTQYF
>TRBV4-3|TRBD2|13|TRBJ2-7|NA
TGCGCCAGCAGCCAGGGGGGGGGCTACGAGCAGTACTTC
CASSQGGGYEQYF
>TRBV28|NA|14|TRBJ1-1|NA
TGTGCCAGCAGTTTACTTACTGACCACACTGAAGCTTTCTTT
CASSLLTDHTEAFF
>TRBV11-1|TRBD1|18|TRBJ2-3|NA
TGTGCCAGCAGCTTACCTCGACAGGGGGCGCGACCCACAGATACGCAGTATTTT
CASSLPRQGARPTDTQYF
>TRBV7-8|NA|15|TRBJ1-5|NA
TGTGCCAGCAGCTTGATGGAGGATAGCAATCAGCCCCAGCATTTT
CASSLMEDSNQPQHF
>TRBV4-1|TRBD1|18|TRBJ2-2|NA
TGCGCCAGCAGCCACCAACCTAGACAGGGCGACAACACCGGGGAGCTGTTTTTT
CASSHQPRQGDNTGELFF
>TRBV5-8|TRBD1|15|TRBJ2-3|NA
TGTGCCAGCAGTTGGGGACAGGGAGGCACAGATACGCAGTATTTT
CASSWGQGGTDTQYF
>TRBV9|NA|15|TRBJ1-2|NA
TGTGCCAGCAGCGTAGGTCCCGGACCTAACTATGGCTACACCTTC
CASSVGPGPNYGYTF
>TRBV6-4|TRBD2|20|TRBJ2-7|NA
TGTGCCAGCAGTGACTCGAAGGTCTCGGTAGCGGGGGGTAGCTCCTACGAGCAGTACTTC
CASSDSKVSVAGGSSYEQYF
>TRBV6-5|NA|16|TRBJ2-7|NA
TGTGCCAGCAGTTACTCCCCTACGGGAGCGCGCTACGAGCAGTACTTC
CASSYSPTGARYEQYF
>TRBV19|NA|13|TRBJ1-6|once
TGTGCCAGTAAGCGGGGAACGAATTCACCCCTCCACTTT
CASKRGTNSPLHF
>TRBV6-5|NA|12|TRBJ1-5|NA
TGTGCCAGCAGTATGTCCAATCAGCCCCAGCATTTT
CASSMSNQPQHF
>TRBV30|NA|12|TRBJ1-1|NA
TGTGCCGGCGGGGCGTCTTTCACTGAAGCTTTCTTT
CAGGASFTEAFF
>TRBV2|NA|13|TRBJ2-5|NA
TGTGCCAGCAGACCGACAGGTCCGGAGACCCAGTACTTC
CASRPTGPETQYF
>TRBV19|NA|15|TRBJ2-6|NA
TGTGCCAGTAGTATATCAGGTTCTGGGGCCAACGTCCTGACTTTC
CASSISGSGANVLTF
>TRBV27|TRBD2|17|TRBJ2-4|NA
TGTGCCAGCAGTTTAAGAAGCGGGAGGGTTGCCAAAAACATTCAGTACTTC
CASSLRSGRVAKNIQYF
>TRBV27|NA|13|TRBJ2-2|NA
TGTGCCAGCAGCCGGCCCCCCCCCGGGGAGCTGTTTTTT
CASSRPPPGELFF
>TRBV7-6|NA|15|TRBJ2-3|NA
TGTGCCAGCAGCTTAACTGGCAGACACACAGATACGCAGTATTTT
CASSLTGRHTDTQYF
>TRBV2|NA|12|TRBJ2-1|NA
TGTGCCAGCTGGGGGGGCGGGGATGAGCAGTTCTTC
CASWGGGDEQFF
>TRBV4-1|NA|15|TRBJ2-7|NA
TGCGCCAGCAGCCACGAGTGGCGGGGCGGCTACGAGCAGTACTTC
CASSHEWRGGYEQYF
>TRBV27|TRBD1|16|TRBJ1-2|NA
TGTGCCAGCACTTCTCGCGAAGGGGGCTCCTCCTATGGCTACACCTTC
CASTSREGGSSYGYTF
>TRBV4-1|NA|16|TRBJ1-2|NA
TGCGCCAGCAGCCCGGGCCGGGGGGAGAATTACTATGGCTACACCTTC
CASSPGRGENYYGYTF
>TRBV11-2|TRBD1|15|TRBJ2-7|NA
TGTGCCAGCAGCTTATTTCCAGGGGGCTTGGACGAGCAGTACTTC
CASSLFPGGLDEQYF
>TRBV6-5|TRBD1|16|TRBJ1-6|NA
TGTGCCAGCAGTCACTTTAGGTGGGGACAGCTTTCACCCCTCCACTTT
CASSHFRWGQLSPLHF
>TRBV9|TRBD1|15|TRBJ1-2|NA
TGTGCCAGCAGTGGAGGTGGACAGGGGGGCTATGGCTACACCTTC
CASSGGGQGGYGYTF
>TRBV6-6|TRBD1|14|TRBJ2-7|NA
TGTGCCAGCCTTAGGCAGGGGGCGAGGAACGAGCAGTACTTC
CASLRQGARNEQYF
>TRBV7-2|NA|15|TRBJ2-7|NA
TGTGCCAGCAGCTTAGGATTAGCGGAACCCTACGAGCAGTACTTC
CASSLGLAEPYEQYF
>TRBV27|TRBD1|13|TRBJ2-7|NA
TGTGCCAGCAGTTTCGGCAGGGGGTACGAGCAGTACTTC
CASSFGRGYEQYF
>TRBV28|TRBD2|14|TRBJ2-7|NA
TGTGCCAGCAACGATAGCGGGGTTACCTACGAGCAGTACTTC
CASNDSGVTYEQYF
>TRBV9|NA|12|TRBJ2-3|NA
TGTGCCAGCAGCGACACCAAAGATACGCAGTATTTT
CASSDTKDTQYF
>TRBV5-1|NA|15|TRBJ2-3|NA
TGCGCCAGCAGCTTAACTCCCCGACAATCAGATACGCAGTATTTT
CASSLTPRQSDTQYF
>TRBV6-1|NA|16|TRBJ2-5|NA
TGTGCCAGCAGTGAAGCGCTTCACGGAATCCAAGAGACCCAGTACTTC
CASSEALHGIQETQYF
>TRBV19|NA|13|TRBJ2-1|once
TGTGCCAGTAGTACTCCCCGCCGGGATGAGCAGTTCTTC
CASSTPRRDEQFF
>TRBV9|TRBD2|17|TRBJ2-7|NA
TGTGCCAGCAGCGAGGGATCCGGGACTAGCGTGCCCTACGAGCAGTACTTC
CASSEGSGTSVPYEQYF
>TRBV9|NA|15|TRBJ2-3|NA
TGTGCCAGCAGCGTAGAGGGGGGCCGGGCAGATACGCAGTATTTT
CASSVEGGRADTQYF
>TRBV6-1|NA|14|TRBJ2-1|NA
TGTGCCAGCAGTGAAAGTATAACAAACAATGAGCAGTTCTTC
CASSESITNNEQFF
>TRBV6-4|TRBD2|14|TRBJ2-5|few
TGTGCCAGCAGTTCTCCTAGCGGGAGGCAGACCCAGTACTTC
CASSSPSGRQTQYF
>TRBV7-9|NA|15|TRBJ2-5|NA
TGTGCCAGCAGCCCCCGCTGGAGGGGCGAGGAGACCCAGTACTTC
CASSPRWRGEETQYF
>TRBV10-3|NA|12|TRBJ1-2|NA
TGTGCCATCAGTGAGGGGAACTATGGCTACACCTTC
CAISEGNYGYTF
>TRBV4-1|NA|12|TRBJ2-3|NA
TGCGCCAGCAGCCAAGGAATAGATACGCAGTATTTT
CASSQGIDTQYF
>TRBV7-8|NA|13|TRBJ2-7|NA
TGTGCCAGCAGCTCGGACTCAGCCTACGAGCAGTACTTC
CASSSDSAYEQYF
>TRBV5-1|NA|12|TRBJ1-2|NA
TGCGCCAGCAGTGAAGGGGGTCTGGACTACACCTTC
CASSEGGLDYTF
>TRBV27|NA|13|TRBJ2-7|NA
TGTGCCAGCAGCCTGAGGGTGCGCTACGAGCAGTACTTC
CASSLRVRYEQYF
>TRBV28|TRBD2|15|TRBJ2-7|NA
TGTGCCAGCAGTTTGCCGATGGAGCGGGGGCGCGAGCAGTACTTC
CASSLPMERGREQYF
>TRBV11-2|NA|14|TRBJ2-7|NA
TGTGCCAGCAGCTTAGGACCTTACTCCTACGAGCAGTACTTC
CASSLGPYSYEQYF
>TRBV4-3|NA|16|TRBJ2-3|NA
TGCGCCAGCAGCCAGGGCGGGGCGGTTAGCACAGATACGCAGTATTTT
CASSQGGAVSTDTQYF
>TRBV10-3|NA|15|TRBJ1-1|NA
TGTGCCATCAGTGACACAGGGATTACGAACACTGAAGCTTTCTTT
CAISDTGITNTEAFF